This is a list of T cell receptor beta chains from one sample in a study of cytomegalovirus exposure and HLA in healthy donors. Assay: immunoSEQ multiplex PCR; the TCRdb copy retains only in-frame clones and omits some. This sample has approximately 150,000 clones, with roughly 64% found just once. The source material was PBMCs. The receptors here all came from a woman younger than 45 in good health and CMV-seropositive. CDR3s include the opening cysteine and the closing phenylalanine or tryptophan. The D gene is left open where the match is weak. Where a row states a size, it is once, few, many or the class of an expanded clone; other rows omit it.

D gene,J gene,clone size,V gene,CDR3 protein,CDR3 DNA
.,TRBJ1-3,.,TRBV4-2,CASSQGGMRDSGNTIYF,TGTGCCAGCAGCCAGGGGGGAATGCGAGACTCTGGAAACACCATATATTTT
.,TRBJ1-1,.,TRBV11-2,CASSLRTGRSEAFF,TGTGCCAGCAGCTTAAGGACGGGGAGGTCTGAAGCTTTCTTT
.,TRBJ1-2,.,TRBV19,CASRTAGVGYTF,TGTGCCAGTAGAACGGCGGGGGTCGGCTACACCTTC
.,TRBJ2-1,.,TRBV28,CASSDPYDNYNEQFF,TGTGCCAGCAGCGATCCCTATGACAACTACAATGAGCAGTTCTTC
TRBD1,TRBJ2-3,few,TRBV13,CASSQGGSFTDTQYF,TGTGCCAGCAGTCAAGGGGGCAGTTTTACAGATACGCAGTATTTT
.,TRBJ1-3,few,TRBV5-8,CASSFLSPSSGNTIYF,TGTGCCAGCAGCTTCCTCTCCCCGAGCTCTGGAAACACCATATATTTT
TRBD2,TRBJ2-3,few,TRBV27,CASSLYRWEGLDTQYF,TGTGCCAGCAGTCTCTACCGGTGGGAGGGCCTTGATACGCAGTATTTT
TRBD1,TRBJ1-4,.,TRBV11-1,CASSSRQGTGEKLFF,TGTGCCAGCAGCTCGCGACAGGGGACGGGCGAAAAACTGTTTTTT
TRBD1,TRBJ2-1,few,TRBV6-6,CASSYPGTGRNEQFF,TGTGCCAGCAGTTACCCCGGGACAGGGCGCAATGAGCAGTTCTTC
TRBD2,TRBJ2-2,few,TRBV7-8,CASSLVGGGPYLGELFF,TGTGCCAGCAGCTTAGTCGGGGGAGGGCCTTATTTAGGGGAGCTGTTTTTT
TRBD2,TRBJ2-7,.,TRBV5-4,CASSLGLAGAYEQYF,TGTGCCAGCAGCCTAGGACTAGCGGGAGCCTACGAGCAGTACTTC
TRBD1,TRBJ2-2,.,TRBV5-3,CARSLARDRVCTGELFF,TGTGCCAGAAGCTTGGCCAGGGACAGGGTATGTACCGGGGAGCTGTTTTTT
.,TRBJ2-2,.,TRBV4-1,CASSQRPVYSSGELFF,TGCGCCAGCAGCCAAAGACCTGTATACAGTTCCGGGGAGCTGTTTTTT
TRBD1,TRBJ2-7,.,TRBV5-4,CASSPDGTGGYEQYF,TGTGCCAGCAGCCCGGACGGGACAGGGGGCTACGAGCAGTACTTC
TRBD1,TRBJ2-6,.,TRBV4-2,CASSPVQGAPGANVLTF,TGTGCCAGCAGCCCAGTACAGGGGGCCCCTGGGGCCAACGTCCTGACTTTC
.,TRBJ2-7,.,TRBV10-1,CASNSEQYF,TGCGCCAGCAACTCCGAGCAGTACTTC
TRBD1,TRBJ1-4,few,TRBV29-1,CSVVGTDSNEKLFF,TGCAGCGTGGTAGGGACAGACAGTAATGAAAAACTGTTTTTT
TRBD1,TRBJ2-3,.,TRBV5-4,CASSLEGQGLTDTQYF,TGTGCCAGCAGCTTGGAAGGACAGGGGCTGACAGATACGCAGTATTTT
TRBD1,TRBJ2-7,.,TRBV11-2,CASSPGQGFGEQYF,TGTGCCAGCAGCCCGGGACAGGGGTTCGGCGAGCAGTACTTC
.,TRBJ2-3,.,TRBV7-2,CASSEQQGGTDTQYF,TGTGCCAGCAGCGAACAACAGGGCGGAACAGATACGCAGTATTTT
.,TRBJ1-1,.,TRBV13,CASSPDGGGNTEAFF,TGTGCCAGCAGCCCTGACGGGGGGGGGAACACTGAAGCTTTCTTT
.,TRBJ2-1,.,TRBV9,CASSAISGANEQFF,TGTGCCAGCAGCGCGATTTCAGGGGCCAATGAGCAGTTCTTC
TRBD1,TRBJ2-5,few,TRBV2,CASRDRGEEQYF,TGTGCCAGCAGGGACAGGGGGGAAGAGCAGTACTTC
TRBD2,TRBJ2-7,.,TRBV6-6,CASSYRTSGRRVEQYF,TGTGCCAGCAGTTACCGGACTAGCGGGAGGCGCGTCGAGCAGTACTTC
.,TRBJ2-5,.,TRBV6-4,CASSTGPQETQYF,TGTGCCAGCAGTACAGGGCCCCAAGAGACCCAGTACTTC
.,TRBJ2-1,.,TRBV4-2,CASSQRHAGNEQFF,TGTGCCAGCAGCCAAAGACACGCCGGCAATGAGCAGTTCTTC
TRBD1,TRBJ2-7,.,TRBV9,CASSVGQGAYEQYF,TGTGCCAGCAGCGTAGGACAGGGGGCTTACGAGCAGTACTTC
.,TRBJ1-3,few,TRBV5-1,CASSYTPIQDTLSGNTIYF,TGCGCCAGCAGCTATACCCCTATACAGGACACTCTCTCTGGAAACACCATATATTTT
TRBD2,TRBJ2-5,.,TRBV30,CAWPFISGGILQETQYF,TGTGCCTGGCCCTTCATTAGCGGGGGGATACTCCAAGAGACCCAGTACTTC
.,TRBJ2-3,.,TRBV27,CASRGGDTQYF,TGTGCCAGCCGCGGTGGAGATACGCAGTATTTT
.,TRBJ2-7,.,TRBV10-3,CAIRGAEQYF,TGTGCCATCAGGGGGGCCGAGCAGTACTTC
TRBD1,TRBJ1-5,few,TRBV6-4,CATQGEGLSNQPQHF,TGTGCCACCCAGGGGGAAGGCCTTAGCAATCAGCCCCAGCATTTT
TRBD1,TRBJ1-4,.,TRBV6-5,CASRGTGSEKLFF,TGTGCCAGCAGAGGGACAGGGAGTGAAAAACTGTTTTTT
.,TRBJ1-3,.,TRBV9,CASSVAGGLGNTIYF,TGTGCCAGCAGCGTAGCGGGGGGACTTGGAAACACCATATATTTT
.,TRBJ1-2,.,TRBV10-3,CAISEWAANYGYTF,TGTGCCATCAGTGAGTGGGCAGCTAACTATGGCTACACCTTC
.,TRBJ2-5,.,TRBV28,CASSLGGEKTQYF,TGTGCCAGCAGTTTAGGCGGGGAAAAGACCCAGTACTTC
.,TRBJ1-1,.,TRBV10-3,CATNPQEISVGTEAFF,TGTGCCACCAACCCCCAGGAAATCTCCGTGGGCACTGAAGCTTTCTTT
.,TRBJ2-2,.,TRBV5-1,CASSPLTGINTGELFF,TGCGCCAGCAGCCCGCTAACCGGGATTAACACCGGGGAGCTGTTTTTT
.,TRBJ1-1,.,TRBV7-7,CASSLGANTEAFF,TGTGCTAGCAGCTTGGGAGCGAACACTGAAGCTTTCTTT
TRBD2,TRBJ2-1,.,TRBV7-7,CASSKRTSGTDNEQFF,TGTGCCAGCAGCAAAAGGACTAGCGGGACTGATAATGAGCAGTTCTTC
.,TRBJ1-1,few,TRBV4-1,CASSQGPGGAWVGQNTEAFF,TGCGCCAGCAGCCAAGGCCCCGGAGGAGCGTGGGTAGGTCAGAACACTGAAGCTTTCTTT
TRBD2,TRBJ2-5,.,TRBV2,CASSAVGIAGAQETQYF,TGTGCCAGCAGTGCGGTTGGAATAGCGGGGGCCCAAGAGACCCAGTACTTC